The next 25 T cell receptor beta chains were all read from a single sample in a study of CXCR3-negative and CXCR3-positive naive CD8 T cells. It was by 5' RACE with UMI labels that the TRB cDNA libraries were prepared. TCRdb reprocessed the 5' RACE reads and keeps a single row for each CDR3 protein, giving no DNA. Here the sample table reports roughly 89,000 distinct CDR3 sequences. Sequencing used naive CXCR3- CD8+ T cells from blood. As for subset: CD45RO-CCR7+CD27+CD95- naive CD8+ T cells lacking CXCR3 (TNR3-). The receptors stem from a human donor in good health. Some clones in this sample may be carry-over from other donors' samples.

The chain joins TRBV7-9 to TRBJ2-7; TCRdb names TRBD2, which stays unverified in the absence of DNA. Germline V gives CDR1 SEHNR, CDR2 FQNEAQ (reference sequence). The CDR3 covers 18 residues. CDR3 amino acids: CASSLRTGGMAPSYEQYF.

The rearrangement uses TRBV7-9 and TRBJ1-1; absent DNA, TCRdb's TRBD1 call cannot be checked. Germline lookup yields CDR1 SEHNR and CDR2 FQNEAQ (reference sequence). The CDR3 contains 16 residues. The CDR3 loop is CASSQLWGGRGTEAFF.

V and J are TRBV29-1 and TRBJ2-7. The CDR3 is 12 amino acids. CDR1 and CDR2 (germline): SQVTM, ANQGSEA. CDR3 in amino acids: CSVEDNTYEQYF.

The chain recombines TRBV5-1 with TRBJ1-2. Germline CDR1 SGHRS, CDR2 YFSETQ. The CDR3 totals 13 residues. The CDR3 here is CASSDRGGYGYTF.

The CDR3 here is CSVDGPSPSSYEQYF. This chain connects TRBV29-1 to TRBJ2-7; as DNA is missing, the TRBD2 call by TCRdb cannot be tested. Germline values: CDR1 SQVTM, CDR2 ANQGSEA. This CDR3 has 15 residues.

The CDR3 protein is CASSSHSRRDYNEQFF. The V call is TRBV6-2 or TRBV6-3, the J call TRBJ2-1; there is no DNA to check the TCRdb D call of TRBD1. Germline values: CDR1 MNHEY, CDR2 SVGEGT. The CDR3 is 16 residues long.

The rearrangement uses TRBV27 and TRBJ1-2. Germline lookup yields CDR1 MNHEY and CDR2 SMNVEV (reference sequence). The CDR3 is 13 residues long. CDR3 sequence reads: CASSLYSNYGYTF.

The chain combines TRBV20-1 with TRBJ2-1; TCRdb lists TRBD1, though no DNA is available to test this call. There are 16 residues in the CDR3. Germline values: CDR1 DFQATT, CDR2 SNEGSKA (reference sequence). The CDR3 region is CSARELGQGTYNEQFF.

The V gene is TRBV27, the J gene TRBJ2-5; TCRdb selects TRBD1, and the lack of DNA leaves this call unchecked. This CDR3 contains 14 residues. CDR1 and CDR2 from the germline V gene are MNHEY and SMNVEV (reference sequence). CDR3 protein: CASSPRDGTRTQYF.

CDR3 loop: CSARVDHSPPYGYTF. This chain connects TRBV20-1 to TRBJ1-2; the TCRdb call, TRBD1, lacks DNA for checking. Germline-derived CDR1 and CDR2 are DFQATT and SNEGSKA (reference sequence). CDR3 length: 15 amino acids.

The CDR3 sequence: CASSQERDLNTEAFF. The genes are TRBV4-3 and TRBJ1-1. The germline CDR1 and CDR2 sequences are LGHNA and YSLEER. This CDR3 is 15 amino acids long.

The V gene is TRBV20-1, the J gene TRBJ2-7; TCRdb outputs TRBD1, but without DNA this stays unchecked. This CDR3 is built from 15 residues. Germline lookup yields CDR1 DFQATT and CDR2 SNEGSKA (reference sequence). CDR3 in amino acids: CSARDQATPVYEQYF.

The V gene is TRBV30, the J gene TRBJ2-7; TCRdb lists TRBD1, though no DNA is available to test this call. This CDR3 region has 12 residues. Germline V gene data show CDR1 as GTSNPN and CDR2 as SVGIG (reference sequence). The CDR3 spells CACRDRVYEQYF.

V usage is TRBV28 and J usage is TRBJ2-7; lacking DNA, the TRBD1 call made by TCRdb goes unchecked. Germline V gene lookup returns CDR1 MDHEN and CDR2 SYDVKM. This CDR3 has 13 residues. The CDR3 loop is CASSPGFTYEQYF.

This chain connects TRBV29-1 to TRBJ2-5; TCRdb proposes TRBD1, but this gene call is untestable without DNA. In germline, CDR1 is SQVTM, CDR2 ANQGSEA. CDR3 length equals 14 residues. CDR3 sequence: CSVEEQGAGETQYF.

The V gene is TRBV13, the J gene TRBJ2-7. The germline gives CDR1 PRHDT, CDR2 FYEKMQ (reference sequence). The CDR3 totals 13 residues. CDR3 region: CASSLMAALEQYF.

The chain uses TRBV5-6 and TRBJ2-1; there is no DNA to check the TCRdb D call of TRBD1. Looked up from germline, CDR1 is SGHDT and CDR2 is YYEEEE. The CDR3 spans 14 residues. CDR3 residues: CASSNGPGGNEQFF.

The rearrangement joins TRBV28 to TRBJ1-1. CDR3 size: 13 residues. Germline V lookup: CDR1 MDHEN, CDR2 SYDVKM. CDR3 amino acids: CASRDPGGTEAFF.

V gene TRBV5-1 combines with J gene TRBJ1-2; TCRdb returns TRBD1, unconfirmable since there is no DNA. Germline V gene data show CDR1 as SGHRS and CDR2 as YFSETQ. This CDR3 comprises 14 residues. CDR3 region: CASSFSGGNDGYTF.

The chain combines TRBV12-3 or TRBV12-4 with TRBJ2-3; no DNA is available, so the TRBD2 call from TCRdb remains unchecked. The CDR3 contains 14 residues. The CDR3 spells CASSLGGGTDTQYF.

The J gene is TRBJ1-1, the V gene TRBV4-3. Germline V CDR1 and CDR2: LGHNA, YSLEER. The CDR3 extends over 12 amino acids. The CDR3: CASSHMNTEAFF.

The chain uses TRBV28 and TRBJ2-7; the D gene TCRdb calls, TRBD2, cannot be checked with no DNA. The CDR3 loop spans 16 amino acids. Germline loops: CDR1 MDHEN, CDR2 SYDVKM. The CDR3 loop reads CASSFFAGTSSYEQYF.

The V gene is TRBV27, the J gene TRBJ1-1; absent DNA, TCRdb's TRBD1 call cannot be checked. The CDR3 is 15 residues long. Germline V gene lookup returns CDR1 MNHEY and CDR2 SMNVEV (reference sequence). The CDR3 is CASSLVGQGHTEAFF.

The J gene is TRBJ2-7, the V gene TRBV6-5; TCRdb proposes TRBD1, but this gene call is untestable without DNA. Germline values: CDR1 MNHEY, CDR2 SVGAGI. The CDR3 is made up of 13 amino acids. This CDR3 is CASSQGRDYEQYF.

The V gene is TRBV19, the J gene TRBJ1-6; without DNA, the TCRdb call of TRBD1 cannot be checked. This CDR3 region has 17 residues. Per germline, CDR1 LNHDA and CDR2 SQIVND (reference sequence). CDR3 loop: CASTGQGRSSYNSPLHF.